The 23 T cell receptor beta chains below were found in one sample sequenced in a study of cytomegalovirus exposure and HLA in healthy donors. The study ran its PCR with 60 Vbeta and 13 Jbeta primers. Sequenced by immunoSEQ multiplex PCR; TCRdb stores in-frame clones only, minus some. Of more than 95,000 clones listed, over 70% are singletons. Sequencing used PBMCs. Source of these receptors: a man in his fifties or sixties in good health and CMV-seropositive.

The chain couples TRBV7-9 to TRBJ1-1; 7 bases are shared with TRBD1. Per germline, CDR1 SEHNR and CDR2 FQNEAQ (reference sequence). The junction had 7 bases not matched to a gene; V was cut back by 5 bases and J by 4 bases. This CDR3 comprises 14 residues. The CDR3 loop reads CASSPGGRTTEAFF. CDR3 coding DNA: TGTGCCAGCAGCCCAGGGGGTAGGACCACTGAAGCTTTCTTT. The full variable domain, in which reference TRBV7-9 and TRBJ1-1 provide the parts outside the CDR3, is DTGVSQNPRHKITKRGQNVTFRCDPISEHNRLYWYRQTLGQGPEFLTYFQNEAQLEKSRLLSDRFSAERPKGSFSTLEIQRTEQGDSAMYLCASSPGGRTTEAFFGQGTRLTVV.

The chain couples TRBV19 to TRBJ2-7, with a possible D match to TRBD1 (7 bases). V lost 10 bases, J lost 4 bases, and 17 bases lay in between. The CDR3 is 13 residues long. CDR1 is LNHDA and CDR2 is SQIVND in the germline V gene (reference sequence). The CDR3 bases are TGTGCCACCGGACTACAGGGGTCATACGAGCAGTACTTC. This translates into CATGLQGSYEQYF.

The CDR3 loop reads CASSQDRGLFDEQYF. The CDR3 DNA follows: TGTGCCAGCAGCCAGGACAGGGGGCTTTTCGACGAGCAGTACTTC. This sequence joins TRBV5-4 and TRBJ2-7; 11 nucleotides align to TRBD1. This CDR3 has 15 residues. CDR1 is SGHNT, CDR2 YYREEE, per germline (reference sequence). Trimming at V came to 4 bases and at J to 5 bases, leaving 8 bases not matched to a gene. Full variable domain (remainder filled in from reference TRBV5-4 and TRBJ2-7): ETGVTQSPTHLIKTRGQQVTLRCSSQSGHNTVSWYQQALGQGPQFIFQYYREEENGRGNFPPRFSGLQFPNYSSELNVNALELDDSALYLCASSQDRGLFDEQYFGPGTRLTVT.

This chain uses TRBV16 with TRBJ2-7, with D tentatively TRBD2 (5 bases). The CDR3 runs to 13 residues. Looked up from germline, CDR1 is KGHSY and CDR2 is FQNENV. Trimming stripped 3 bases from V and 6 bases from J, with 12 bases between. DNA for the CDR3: TGTGCCAGCAGCCAGCCCTCGGGGTCCGAGCAGTACTTC. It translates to CASSQPSGSEQYF.

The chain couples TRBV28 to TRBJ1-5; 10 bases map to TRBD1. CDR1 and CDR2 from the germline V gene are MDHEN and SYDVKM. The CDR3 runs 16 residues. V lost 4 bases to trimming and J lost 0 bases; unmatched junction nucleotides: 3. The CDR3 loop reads CASSSGQGYSNQPQHF. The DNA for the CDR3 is TGTGCCAGCAGTTCGGGACAGGGGTATAGCAATCAGCCCCAGCATTTT.

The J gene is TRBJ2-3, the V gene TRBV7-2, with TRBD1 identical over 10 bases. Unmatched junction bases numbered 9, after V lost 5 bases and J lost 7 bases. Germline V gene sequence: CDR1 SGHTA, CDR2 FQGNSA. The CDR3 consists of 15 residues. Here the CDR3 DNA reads TGTGCCAGCAGCGACCGGACAGGGGGTGCTAATACGCAGTATTTT. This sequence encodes CASSDRTGGANTQYF.

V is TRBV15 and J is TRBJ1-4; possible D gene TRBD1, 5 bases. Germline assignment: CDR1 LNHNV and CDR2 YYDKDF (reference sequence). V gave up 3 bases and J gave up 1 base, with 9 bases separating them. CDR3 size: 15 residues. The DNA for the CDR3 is TGTGCCACCAGCAGGTTAGGGGAAACTAATGAAAAACTGTTTTTT. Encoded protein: CATSRLGETNEKLFF.

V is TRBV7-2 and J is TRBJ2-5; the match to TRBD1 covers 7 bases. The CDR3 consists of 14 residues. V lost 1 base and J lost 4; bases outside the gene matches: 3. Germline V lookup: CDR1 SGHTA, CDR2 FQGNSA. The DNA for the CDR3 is TGTGCCAGCAGCTTAGTAAGGGGGCGAGAGACCCAGTACTTC. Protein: CASSLVRGRETQYF. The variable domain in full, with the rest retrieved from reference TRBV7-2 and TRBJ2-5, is GAGVSQSPSNKVTEKGKDVELRCDPISGHTALYWYRQSLGQGLEFLIYFQGNSAPDKSGLPSDRFSAERTGGSVSTLTIQRTQQEDSAVYLCASSLVRGRETQYFGPGTRLLVL.

As DNA, the CDR3 is TGCGCCAGACCGGGACAGGGGAACACTGAAGCTTTCTTT. This sequence encodes CARPGQGNTEAFF. The chain couples TRBV10-1 to TRBJ1-1; 9 nucleotides line up with TRBD1. This CDR3 has 13 residues. Germline V CDR1 and CDR2: WNHNN, SYGVQD (reference sequence). V dropped 9 bases and J dropped 1; count of bases not matched to a gene: 3.

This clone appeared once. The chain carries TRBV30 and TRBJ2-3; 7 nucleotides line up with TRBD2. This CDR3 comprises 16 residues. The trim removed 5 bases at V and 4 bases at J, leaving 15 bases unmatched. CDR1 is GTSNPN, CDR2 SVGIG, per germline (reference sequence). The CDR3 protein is CAWDAKGLLSPDTQYF. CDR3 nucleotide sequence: TGTGCCTGGGATGCTAAGGGACTATTGAGCCCAGATACGCAGTATTTT.

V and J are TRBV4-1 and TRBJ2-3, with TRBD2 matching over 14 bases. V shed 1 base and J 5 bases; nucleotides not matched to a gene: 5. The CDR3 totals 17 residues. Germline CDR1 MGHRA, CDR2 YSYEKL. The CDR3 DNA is TGCGCCAGCAGCCAAGGACTAGCGGGAGGGCCATTAGATACGCAGTATTTT. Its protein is CASSQGLAGGPLDTQYF.

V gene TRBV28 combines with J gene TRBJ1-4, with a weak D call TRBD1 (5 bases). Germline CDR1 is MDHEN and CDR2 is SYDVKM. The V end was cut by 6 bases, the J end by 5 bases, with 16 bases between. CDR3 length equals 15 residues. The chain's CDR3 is CASSLTDQKNEKLFF. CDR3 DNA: TGTGCCAGCAGCCTGACAGACCAAAAGAATGAAAAACTGTTTTTT.

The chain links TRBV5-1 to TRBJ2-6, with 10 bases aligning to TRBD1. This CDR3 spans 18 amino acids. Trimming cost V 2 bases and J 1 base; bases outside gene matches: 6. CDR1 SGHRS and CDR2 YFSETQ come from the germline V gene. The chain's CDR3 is CASSFPGQGPSGANVLTF. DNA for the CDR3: TGCGCCAGCAGCTTTCCGGGACAGGGGCCATCTGGGGCCAACGTCCTGACTTTC.

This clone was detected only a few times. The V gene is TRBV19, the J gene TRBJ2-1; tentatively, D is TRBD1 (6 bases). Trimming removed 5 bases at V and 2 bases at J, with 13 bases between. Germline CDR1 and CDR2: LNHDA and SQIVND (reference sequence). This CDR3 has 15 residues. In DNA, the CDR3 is TGTGCCAGTAGTGATTCCCGGGACACCTACAATGAGCAGTTCTTC. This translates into CASSDSRDTYNEQFF.

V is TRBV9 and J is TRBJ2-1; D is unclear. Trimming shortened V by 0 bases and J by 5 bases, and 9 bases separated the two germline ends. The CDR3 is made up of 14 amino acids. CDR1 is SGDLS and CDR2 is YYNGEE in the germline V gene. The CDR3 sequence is CASSVGLVHNEQFF. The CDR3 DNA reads TGTGCCAGCAGCGTAGGGCTTGTCCACAATGAGCAGTTCTTC.

As DNA, the CDR3 is TGTGCCAGCAGCGTAGGGACAGAGACTTACGAGCAGTACTTC. As protein: CASSVGTETYEQYF. The chain has TRBV9 and TRBJ2-7; possibly TRBD1 for D (6 bases). Per germline, CDR1 SGDLS and CDR2 YYNGEE. Trimming left V 0 bases short and J 4 bases short, with 11 bases between. This CDR3 region has 14 residues.

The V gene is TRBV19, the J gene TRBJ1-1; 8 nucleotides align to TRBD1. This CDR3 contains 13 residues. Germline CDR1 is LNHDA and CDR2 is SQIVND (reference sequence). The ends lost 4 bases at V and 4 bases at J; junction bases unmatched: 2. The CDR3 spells CASSRTGITEAFF. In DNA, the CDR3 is TGTGCCAGTAGTAGGACAGGGATCACTGAAGCTTTCTTT.

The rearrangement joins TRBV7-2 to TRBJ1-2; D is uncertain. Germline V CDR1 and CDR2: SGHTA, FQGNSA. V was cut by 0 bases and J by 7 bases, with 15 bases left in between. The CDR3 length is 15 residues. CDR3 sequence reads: CASSLAAGLGIGYTF. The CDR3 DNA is TGTGCCAGCAGCTTAGCCGCGGGGTTGGGAATTGGCTACACCTTC.

The CDR3 coding sequence is TGCGCCAGCAGCCAAGAGGTACAGGGAGCACCTGGGGCCAACGTCCTGACTTTC. Translated, it gives CASSQEVQGAPGANVLTF. V gene TRBV4-3 combines with J gene TRBJ2-6; TRBD1 is a possible D gene (6 bases). Deletions cut 0 bases from V and 2 bases from J, with 14 bases between. The CDR3 consists of 18 residues. CDR1 is LGHNA, CDR2 YSLEER, per germline.

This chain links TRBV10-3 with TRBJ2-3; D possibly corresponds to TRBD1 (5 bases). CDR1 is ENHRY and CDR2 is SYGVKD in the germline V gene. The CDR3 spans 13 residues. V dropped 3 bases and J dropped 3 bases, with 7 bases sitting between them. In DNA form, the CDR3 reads TGTGCCATCAGTGAACGACAGACAGATACGCAGTATTTT. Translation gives CAISERQTDTQYF.

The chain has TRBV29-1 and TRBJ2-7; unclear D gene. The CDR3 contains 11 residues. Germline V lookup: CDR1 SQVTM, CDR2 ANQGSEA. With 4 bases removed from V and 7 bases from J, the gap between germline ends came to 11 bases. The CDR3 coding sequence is TGCAGCGTTGTGATCTTTCGGGAGCAGTACTTC. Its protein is CSVVIFREQYF.

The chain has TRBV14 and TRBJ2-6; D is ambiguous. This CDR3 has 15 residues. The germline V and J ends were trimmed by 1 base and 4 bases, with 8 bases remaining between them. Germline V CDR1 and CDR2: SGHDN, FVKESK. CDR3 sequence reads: CASSQGGGGANVLTF. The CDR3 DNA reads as TGTGCCAGCAGCCAAGGAGGTGGGGGGGCCAACGTCCTGACTTTC.

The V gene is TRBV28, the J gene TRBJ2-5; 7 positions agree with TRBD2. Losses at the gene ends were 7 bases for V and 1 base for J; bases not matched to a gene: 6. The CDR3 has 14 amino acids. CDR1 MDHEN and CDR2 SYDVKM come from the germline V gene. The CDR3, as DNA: TGTGCCAGCACGGGACTACCCTCCCAAGAGACCCAGTACTTC. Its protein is CASTGLPSQETQYF.